What follows are 14 T cell receptor beta chains derived from one specimen sequenced in a study of CD8 T cells in ankylosing spondylitis. A single record per CDR3 protein comes from TCRdb applying MiXCR to the 5' RACE reads. The sample contains hundreds of thousands of distinct CDR3 sequences, around 20% of which appear only once. The sequenced sample was blood, either unsorted or a sorted T cell fraction (not recorded which). These receptors originate from a male donor with ankylosing spondylitis or in good health (not recorded which).

This clonotype was picked up a small number of times. The CDR3 DNA reads as TGCAGTGCTAGAGAGCGGACTAGCGGGATCTGGAAAGAGACCCAGTACTTC. Translation gives CSARERTSGIWKETQYF. V usage is TRBV20-1 and J usage is TRBJ2-5; 12 nucleotides agree with TRBD2. This CDR3 comprises 17 residues. Trimming at V came to 0 bases and at J to 3 bases, leaving 8 bases not matched to a gene. Germline-derived CDR1 and CDR2 are DFQATT and SNEGSKA (reference sequence).

The CDR3 is CASSKKWATDTQYF. The CDR3 DNA reads TGTGCCAGCAGTAAAAAATGGGCCACAGATACGCAGTATTTT. The J gene is TRBJ2-3, the V gene TRBV27; unclear D gene. Trimming shortened V by 5 bases and J by 2 bases, and 11 bases separated the two germline ends. Looked up from germline, CDR1 is MNHEY and CDR2 is SMNVEV (reference sequence). This CDR3 spans 14 amino acids.

In its sample, this clonotype was seen a few times. The rearrangement uses TRBV11-2 and TRBJ1-1, with D unresolved. The CDR3 runs to 16 residues. V lost 4 bases and J lost 0, with 15 bases in between. Germline-derived CDR1 and CDR2 are SGHAT and FQNNGV. For the CDR3, the DNA is TGTGCCAGCAGCTCTTCTCGACCGAGCATGAACACTGAAGCTTTCTTT. It codes for CASSSSRPSMNTEAFF.

This clonotype came up a few times. The chain combines TRBV5-1 with TRBJ2-1; TRBD1 matches at 8 bases. Unmatched junction bases numbered 4, after V lost 0 bases and J lost 8 bases. The CDR3 runs to 14 residues. Germline V lookup: CDR1 SGHRS, CDR2 YFSETQ. CDR3 amino acids: CASSLADRGYEQFF. CDR3 sequence (DNA): TGCGCCAGCAGCTTGGCCGACAGGGGATATGAGCAGTTCTTC. The whole variable domain, remainder taken from reference TRBV5-1 and TRBJ2-1, is KAGVTQTPRYLIKTRGQQVTLSCSPISGHRSVSWYQQTPGQGLQFLFEYFSETQRNKGNFPGRFSGRQFSNSRSEMNVSTLELGDSALYLCASSLADRGYEQFFGPGTRLTVL.

V usage is TRBV18 and J usage is TRBJ2-3; 8 bases line up with TRBD2. This CDR3 is 16 amino acids long. J was trimmed by 0 bases and V by 4 bases; bases with no gene match: 6. The germline V gene has CDR1 KGHSH and CDR2 LQKENI. In DNA, the CDR3 is TGTGCCAGCTCACTCCTGACTAGCGCCAGCACAGATACGCAGTATTTT. Its protein is CASSLLTSASTDTQYF.

This clonotype was detected ten times or more. The V and J genes are TRBV6-2 or TRBV6-3 and TRBJ2-2; possibly TRBD2 for D (5 bases). V shed 8 bases and J shed 6 bases, with 13 bases lying between them. Germline V gives CDR1 MNHEY, CDR2 SVGEGT. This CDR3 has 13 amino acids. DNA of the CDR3: TGTGCCAGCCATCCCAGCGGCTCCGGGGAGCTGTTTTTT. This codes for CASHPSGSGELFF.

The rearrangement uses TRBV20-1 and TRBJ1-6, with D tentatively TRBD1 (6 bases). V lost 2 bases and J lost 10, with 9 bases in between. The CDR3 contains 12 residues. Germline-derived CDR1 and CDR2 are DFQATT and SNEGSKA (reference sequence). The CDR3 DNA follows: TGCAGTGCTAGACAGGGGCACTCACCCCTCCACTTT. Its translation is CSARQGHSPLHF.

To note about this clonotype: Since a much larger clone is just one base distant, this may be a read error. The chain is built from TRBV9 and TRBJ2-1; D might be TRBD2 (6 bases). The germline V gene encodes CDR1 SGDLS and CDR2 YYNGEE. This CDR3 spans 17 amino acids. The CDR3 region is CAGSAAPVWGVYNEQFF. The CDR3 nucleotides are TGTGCCGGCAGCGCCGCCCCAGTTTGGGGGGTATACAATGAGCAGTTCTTC.

The CDR3 reads CASSSPGQGVYEQYV. The DNA for the CDR3 is TGTGCCAGCAGTTCCCCGGGACAGGGGGTTTACGAGCAGTACGTC. The V call is TRBV12-3 or TRBV12-4, the J call TRBJ2-7; TRBD1 matches at 11 bases. With 4 bases clipped from V and 4 bases from J, the junction kept 6 bases outside the gene matches. This CDR3 is 15 amino acids long.

This clonotype was observed a few times. The chain employs TRBV5-1 and TRBJ2-2; D is uncertain. V dropped 4 bases and J dropped 5 bases, with 15 bases sitting between them. This CDR3 spans 15 amino acids. CDR1 SGHRS and CDR2 YFSETQ come from the germline V gene. CDR3 sequence (DNA): TGCGCCAGCAGCCAGGACGGTGGCGGAACCGGGGAGCTGTTTTTT. Amino acid sequence: CASSQDGGGTGELFF.

The chain is built from TRBV12-3 or TRBV12-4 and TRBJ2-3, with TRBD1 identical over 7 bases. This CDR3 is 15 amino acids long. The V gene end was trimmed by 4 bases and the J gene end by 2 bases; junction bases not matched to a gene: 6. CDR3 nucleotide sequence: TGTGCCAGCAGTTCGACAGGGCGATTCACAGATACGCAGTATTTT. This codes for CASSSTGRFTDTQYF.

This clonotype showed up just a few times. The chain couples TRBV3-1 to TRBJ1-4; D not certain. Germline-derived CDR1 and CDR2 are LGHDT and YNNKEL (reference sequence). This CDR3 has 14 residues. The V end was cut by 1 base, the J end by 4 bases, with 7 bases between. The CDR3, as DNA: TGTGCCAGCAGCCAAGCACAGAGTAATGAAAAACTGTTTTTT. Translating gives CASSQAQSNEKLFF.

This clonotype was observed many times. This chain uses TRBV20-1 with TRBJ2-3, with TRBD1 matching 10 bases. The CDR3 is made up of 15 amino acids. The junction had 6 bases not matched to a gene; V was cut back by 3 bases and J by 3 bases. Germline CDR1 reads DFQATT; CDR2 reads SNEGSKA (reference sequence). The CDR3 is CSASRDRGGTDTQYF. CDR3 nucleotides: TGCAGTGCTAGCCGGGACAGGGGCGGGACAGATACGCAGTATTTT.

This clonotype has only a few counts. J is TRBJ2-3 and V is TRBV12-3 or TRBV12-4; D gene uncertain. V dropped 1 base and J dropped 4 bases, with 9 bases sitting between them. The CDR3 consists of 14 residues. CDR3: CASSLGRRPDTQYF. CDR3 DNA sequence: TGTGCCAGCAGTTTAGGTCGCAGGCCAGATACGCAGTATTTT.